The sequence of this T cell receptor (beta chain) was determined in a study of blood T cell repertoires in COVID-19. The table lists this clone with a count of one. Germline-derived CDR1 and CDR2 are MNHEY and SMNVEV (reference sequence). The CDR3 totals 12 residues. The V and J ends lost 8 bases and 6 bases, in that order; junction bases with no gene match: 5. Data came from immunoSEQ multiplex PCR; TCRdb stores just in-frame clones and leaves some out. The sample shows 100,000 to 150,000 clones, 92% of them seen only once. Sequenced sample: peripheral blood. The clonotype originates from a man aged 45 to 65 with COVID-19, enrolled during active disease. This rearrangement joins TRBV27 to TRBJ2-7; 9 nucleotides line up with TRBD1. CDR3 loop: CASGTGSGEQYF. In DNA form, the CDR3 reads TGTGCCAGCGGGACAGGGTCGGGCGAGCAGTACTTC.